These 28 T cell receptor beta chains originate from one sample sequenced in a study of T cell clones after liver transplantation. This table comes from immunoSEQ multiplex PCR, and its TCRdb copy is limited to in-frame clones, with some not included. Here the sample spans around 110,000 clones, 90% being singletons. Sample: CD4+ T cells from blood, taken 12 months after liver transplant. The receptors come from a human patient who received a liver transplant. Some T cells may arise from the graft donor.

The V gene is TRBV9, the J gene TRBJ1-1; D possibly corresponds to TRBD1 (5 bases). The CDR3 length is 13 residues. V shed 2 bases and J shed 0 bases, with 5 bases lying between them. Germline loops: CDR1 SGDLS, CDR2 YYNGEE. CDR3 coding DNA: TGTGCCAGCAGCGTGACAGTGAACACTGAAGCTTTCTTT. Its translation is CASSVTVNTEAFF.

This sequence joins TRBV5-1 and TRBJ2-3, with D tentatively TRBD2 (5 bases). V shed 4 bases and J shed 3 bases, with 18 bases lying between them. Germline lookup yields CDR1 SGHRS and CDR2 YFSETQ. The CDR3 sequence is 16 residues long. The CDR3 sequence: CASSLGPSRGTDTQYF. Here the CDR3 DNA reads TGCGCCAGCAGCCTAGGCCCCTCTAGAGGGACAGATACGCAGTATTTT.

The V and J genes are TRBV20-1 and TRBJ1-1; no firm D call. This CDR3 is built from 11 residues. Germline V CDR1 and CDR2: DFQATT, SNEGSKA (reference sequence). Trimming shortened V by 3 bases and J by 6 bases, and 8 bases separated the two germline ends. CDR3: CSARLDAEAFF. CDR3 sequence (DNA): TGCAGTGCTAGGCTGGACGCTGAAGCTTTCTTT.

V is TRBV6-5 and J is TRBJ2-6; 7 bases map to TRBD1. The CDR3 spans 15 residues. Per germline, CDR1 MNHEY and CDR2 SVGAGI. Losses at the gene ends were 7 bases for V and 4 bases for J; bases not matched to a gene: 7. CDR3 in amino acids: CASTLQGTGANVLTF. For the CDR3, the DNA is TGTGCCAGCACCCTACAGGGGACAGGGGCCAACGTCCTGACTTTC.

The DNA for the CDR3 is TGTGCCAGCAGCCTAGCGGGAGCGAAGAATGAGCAGTTCTTC. Translating gives CASSLAGAKNEQFF. This chain connects TRBV25-1 to TRBJ2-1, with 10 nucleotides matching TRBD2. J lost 7 bases, V lost 6 bases, and 6 bases had no gene match. The length of the CDR3 is 14 residues. CDR1 MGHDK and CDR2 SYGVNS come from the germline V gene.

The chain uses TRBV7-9 and TRBJ1-2; D remains unclear. CDR1 and CDR2 from the germline V gene are SEHNR and FQNEAQ (reference sequence). The CDR3 runs to 12 residues. V shed 6 bases and J shed 0 bases, with 5 bases lying between them. CDR3 DNA: TGTGCCAGCAGTCTGCCTAACTATGGCTACACCTTC. Translated, it gives CASSLPNYGYTF.

The rearrangement uses TRBV4-3 and TRBJ2-7; D not certain. The CDR3 length is 14 residues. Trimming stripped 0 bases from V and 0 bases from J, with 6 bases between. The V gene's germline CDR1 is LGHNA and CDR2 YSLEER. CDR3 nucleotides: TGCGCCAGCAGCCAAGAAAGCTTCTCCTACGAGCAGTACTTC. Translating it yields CASSQESFSYEQYF.

This chain uses TRBV6-1 with TRBJ2-2; 9 bases line up with TRBD1. The CDR3 has 15 residues. After removal of 5 bases from V and 6 bases from J, the junction contained 7 bases not matched to a gene. Germline lookup yields CDR1 MNHNS and CDR2 SASEGT. The CDR3 loop reads CASSRGTGTSGELFF. DNA of the CDR3: TGTGCCAGCAGTAGAGGGACAGGGACTTCCGGGGAGCTGTTTTTT.

V usage is TRBV11-1 and J usage is TRBJ2-1; 8 nucleotides line up with TRBD2. After removal of 5 bases from V and 0 bases from J, the junction contained 6 bases not matched to a gene. The CDR3 covers 16 residues. Germline loops: CDR1 SGHAT, CDR2 FQDESV (reference sequence). DNA of the CDR3: TGTGCCAGCAGCCCCGGGGGGGATCGCTCCTACAATGAGCAGTTCTTC. Its protein product is CASSPGGDRSYNEQFF.

The CDR3 DNA reads as TGTGCCAGCAGTCGATCCGAGGGCCAGTACTTC. As protein: CASSRSEGQYF. V usage is TRBV28 and J usage is TRBJ2-5, with D maybe TRBD2 (5 bases). The V gene lost 5 bases and the J gene lost 10 bases, with 11 bases spanning the gap. The CDR3 contains 11 residues. Germline CDR1 is MDHEN and CDR2 is SYDVKM.

This chain uses TRBV4-1 with TRBJ2-5; 7 bases map to TRBD2. V trimming: 2 bases; J trimming: 2 bases; junction bases outside the gene matches: 5. This CDR3 spans 15 amino acids. The germline V gene has CDR1 MGHRA and CDR2 YSYEKL. Here the CDR3 reads CASSQSGTIQETQYF. The CDR3 DNA follows: TGCGCCAGCAGCCAATCGGGGACTATTCAAGAGACCCAGTACTTC.

The rearrangement links TRBV7-6 to TRBJ2-1; 9 nucleotides line up with TRBD2. This CDR3 has 16 residues. Germline V gives CDR1 SGHVS, CDR2 FNYEAQ. V lost 6 bases to trimming and J lost 5 bases; unmatched junction nucleotides: 11. DNA for the CDR3: TGTGCCAGCAGATCAACAGCGGGAGGAGATAACAATGAGCAGTTCTTC. Protein product: CASRSTAGGDNNEQFF.

The chain links TRBV9 to TRBJ2-3, with 7 bases identical to TRBD2. Per the germline V gene, CDR1 is SGDLS and CDR2 is YYNGEE. V shed 4 bases and J 4 bases; nucleotides not matched to a gene: 12. The CDR3 spans 16 residues. The CDR3 loop is CASSLLGGRSSDTQYF. As DNA, the CDR3 is TGTGCCAGCAGCCTATTAGGCGGGAGAAGTTCAGATACGCAGTATTTT.

This clone appeared once. J is TRBJ1-1 and V is TRBV19; possible D gene TRBD1, 5 bases. The CDR3 is 14 amino acids. Between the trimmed V and J ends, which lost 7 bases and 7 bases, there was a span of 19 bases. Per the germline V gene, CDR1 is LNHDA and CDR2 is SQIVND (reference sequence). The CDR3 is CASNHLGGRGEAFF. The CDR3 bases are TGTGCCAGTAATCATTTGGGGGGAAGGGGTGAAGCTTTCTTT.

This chain links TRBV18 with TRBJ2-5; 9 bases are a match to TRBD2. Germline CDR1 is KGHSH and CDR2 is LQKENI. This CDR3 contains 15 residues. Trimming took 3 bases from V and 5 from J; bases not matched to a gene: 7. As DNA, the CDR3 is TGTGCCAGCTCACCCTCAATAGCGGGAGATGAGACCCAGTACTTC. As protein: CASSPSIAGDETQYF.

The V gene is TRBV10-2, the J gene TRBJ2-3, with TRBD2 matching over 7 bases. The V gene end was trimmed by 3 bases and the J gene end by 5 bases; junction bases not matched to a gene: 5. From germline, CDR1 is WSHSY and CDR2 SAAADI. There are 14 residues in the CDR3. The CDR3 bases are TGCGCCAGCAGTGATGCGGGAGAGGGAGATACGCAGTATTTT. Encoded protein: CASSDAGEGDTQYF.

This chain uses TRBV5-1 with TRBJ2-3, with 7 bases matching TRBD1. The V gene's germline CDR1 is SGHRS and CDR2 YFSETQ. CDR3 length equals 15 residues. Trimming at V came to 4 bases and at J to 1 base, leaving 6 bases not matched to a gene. CDR3 amino acids: CASSSQGDGTDTQYF. Here the CDR3 DNA reads TGCGCCAGCAGCAGTCAGGGGGATGGCACAGATACGCAGTATTTT.

The chain carries TRBV9 and TRBJ1-5; D remains unclear. The V gene's germline CDR1 is SGDLS and CDR2 YYNGEE. V lost 0 bases, J lost 4 bases, and 5 bases lay in between. The CDR3 contains 13 residues. The CDR3 DNA is TGTGCCAGCAGCGTAGGTCAGAATCAGCCCCAGCATTTT. This gives the protein CASSVGQNQPQHF.

The rearrangement uses TRBV6-5 and TRBJ2-7; unclear D gene. The V end lost 9 bases, the J end lost 0 bases, and 12 bases lay between the germline ends. Germline V gene sequence: CDR1 MNHEY, CDR2 SVGAGI. The CDR3 loop spans 13 amino acids. The DNA for the CDR3 is TGTGCCAGTTTGCGCCTTGGCTCCTACGAGCAGTACTTC. Its translation: CASLRLGSYEQYF.

This chain joins TRBV7-8 and TRBJ2-5; D is ambiguous. Germline CDR1 is SGHVS and CDR2 is FQNEAQ. The V and J ends lost 4 bases and 5 bases respectively, with 11 bases between them. This CDR3 contains 13 residues. The DNA for the CDR3 is TGTGCCAGCAGCTACGGGCCCAGGGAGACCCAGTACTTC. It is translated as CASSYGPRETQYF.

V gene TRBV28 combines with J gene TRBJ1-3; D uncertain. CDR3 length: 13 amino acids. V was pared by 7 bases and J by 4 bases, with 11 bases between. Germline loops: CDR1 MDHEN, CDR2 SYDVKM. This CDR3 is CASTERAGNTIYF. DNA of the CDR3: TGTGCCAGCACAGAGAGGGCCGGAAACACCATATATTTT.

V gene TRBV19 combines with J gene TRBJ2-4, with TRBD2 matching over 10 bases. Germline trimming cut 10 bases from V and 8 bases from J; bases unmatched to any gene: 5. CDR1 is LNHDA, CDR2 SQIVND, per germline (reference sequence). CDR3 size: 12 residues. CDR3 in DNA: TGTGCCAAAAGACTAGCGGGCGACATTCAGTACTTC. Amino acid sequence: CAKRLAGDIQYF.

The V gene is TRBV7-2, the J gene TRBJ2-2; possible D gene TRBD2, 6 bases. The germline V gene encodes CDR1 SGHTA and CDR2 FQGNSA. The V and J ends lost 5 bases and 0 bases respectively, with 10 bases between them. The CDR3 loop spans 15 amino acids. CDR3 nucleotide sequence: TGTGCCAGCAGCCCTAGCGTAACGAACACCGGGGAGCTGTTTTTT. Its translation: CASSPSVTNTGELFF.

V and J are TRBV7-2 and TRBJ2-7; D is uncertain. Germline-derived CDR1 and CDR2 are SGHTA and FQGNSA. The CDR3 contains 11 residues. Trimming pared 4 bases from V and 7 bases from J, leaving 8 bases between. In DNA, the CDR3 is TGTGCCAGCAGCTCCCGCCGGGAGCAGTACTTC. This codes for CASSSRREQYF.

V usage is TRBV9 and J usage is TRBJ2-1; D gene unclear. Germline V CDR1 and CDR2: SGDLS, YYNGEE. V shed 0 bases and J shed 2 bases, with 12 bases lying between them. The CDR3 is 16 amino acids. The CDR3 loop is CASSVEPNRAYNEQFF. In nucleotides, the CDR3 is TGTGCCAGCAGCGTAGAGCCCAACCGGGCCTACAATGAGCAGTTCTTC.

To note about this clone: A read error may account for a junction end that differs from germline. This chain joins TRBV7-7 and TRBJ2-3; 7 bases line up with TRBD1. Germline CDR1 SSHAT, CDR2 FNYEAQ (reference sequence). The CDR3 has 15 residues. The CDR3 loop is CASSQTGNVADTQYF. The CDR3, as DNA: TGTGCTAGCAGCCAGACAGGGAATGTAGCAGATACGCAGTATTTT.

This chain links TRBV6-4 with TRBJ2-1; D might be TRBD1 (6 bases). The CDR3 length is 13 residues. V was shortened by 4 bases and J by 9 bases, with 13 bases between the two germline ends. CDR1 and CDR2 (germline): MRHNA, SNTAGT. CDR3 amino acids: CASSVLQGGEQFF. The CDR3 bases are TGTGCCAGCAGTGTCCTACAGGGCGGTGAGCAGTTCTTC.

The V call is TRBV28, the J call TRBJ2-5; D uncertain. V was trimmed by 7 bases and J by 5 bases, leaving 8 bases between them. CDR3 size: 11 residues. Per the germline V gene, CDR1 is MDHEN and CDR2 is SYDVKM. DNA for the CDR3: TGTGCCAGCACCTCCGGGGAGACCCAGTACTTC. It encodes CASTSGETQYF.